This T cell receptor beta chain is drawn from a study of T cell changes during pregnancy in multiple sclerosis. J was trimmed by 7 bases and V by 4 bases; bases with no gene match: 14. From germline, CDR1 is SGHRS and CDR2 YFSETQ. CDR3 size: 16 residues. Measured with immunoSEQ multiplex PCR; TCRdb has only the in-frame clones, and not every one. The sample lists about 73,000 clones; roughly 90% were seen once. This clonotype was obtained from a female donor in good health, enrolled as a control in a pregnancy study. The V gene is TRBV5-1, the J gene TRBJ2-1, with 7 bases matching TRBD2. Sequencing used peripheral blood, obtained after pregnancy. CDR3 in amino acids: CASSPNSGRGGNEQFF. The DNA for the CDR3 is TGCGCCAGCAGCCCCAATTCTGGGAGGGGCGGGAATGAGCAGTTCTTC.